The present TCR beta chain was sequenced within a study of blood T cell repertoires in COVID-19. Authors' processing steps: Cell counts per sample came from amplifying reference gene primers. The assay was immunoSEQ multiplex PCR, and TCRdb's table has in-frame clones only and misses some. V and J calls and clone size are copied from that table; D and trimming were computed from the DNA. The data show about 140,000 clones, under 85% seen once. CDR3 length: 14 amino acids. Germline assignment: CDR1 SNHLY and CDR2 FYNNEI. The V and J ends lost 6 bases and 0 bases respectively, with 10 bases between them.

The specimen sequenced was peripheral blood. The sequence derives from a man between 50 and 59 years old with active or convalescent COVID-19. The rearrangement uses TRBV2 and TRBJ2-3, with a weak D call TRBD2 (5 bases). The CDR3 nucleotides read TGTGCCAGCAGCTACACTAGAAGCACAGATACGCAGTATTTT. Translating it yields CASSYTRSTDTQYF.